This TCR beta chain was sequenced in a study of siplizumab effects on memory and regulatory T cells. Study observations and caveats: The mean Treg-derived percentage of mappable alloreactive CD4+ clones was about 71% with siplizumab compared with less than 35% in controls. Of the proliferating CD4+ or CD8+ clones, roughly 75-97% lacked a naive or memory phenotype that could be assigned. Proliferating Tregs from siplizumab cultures lacked functional confirmation of suppression. Alloreactive sequences traceable to unstimulated CD4+ memory cells declined significantly under siplizumab.

Mixed lymphocyte reaction cells were cocultured at 37°C for more than 5 days. V lost 0 bases to trimming and J lost 3 bases, with 13 bases between them. The CDR3 consists of 16 residues. CDR1 is MNHNS, CDR2 SASEGT, per germline. This clone was counted only a few times. What it binds is not known. Clones were sequenced by immunoSEQ multiplex PCR, and TCRdb holds only the in-frame ones, with some missing. The sample yields about 18,000 clones, under 55% seen once. This chain joins TRBV6-1 and TRBJ2-3; D unresolved. The clonotype comes from a human donor in good health; the cells came from an allogeneic mixed lymphocyte reaction. Sequences were obtained from CFSE-low (dividing) CD4+ T cells sorted from an allogeneic mixed lymphocyte reaction. In DNA form, the CDR3 reads TGTGCCAGCAGTGAAGCGACTCATCAGATTACAGATACGCAGTATTTT. Translation: CASSEATHQITDTQYF.